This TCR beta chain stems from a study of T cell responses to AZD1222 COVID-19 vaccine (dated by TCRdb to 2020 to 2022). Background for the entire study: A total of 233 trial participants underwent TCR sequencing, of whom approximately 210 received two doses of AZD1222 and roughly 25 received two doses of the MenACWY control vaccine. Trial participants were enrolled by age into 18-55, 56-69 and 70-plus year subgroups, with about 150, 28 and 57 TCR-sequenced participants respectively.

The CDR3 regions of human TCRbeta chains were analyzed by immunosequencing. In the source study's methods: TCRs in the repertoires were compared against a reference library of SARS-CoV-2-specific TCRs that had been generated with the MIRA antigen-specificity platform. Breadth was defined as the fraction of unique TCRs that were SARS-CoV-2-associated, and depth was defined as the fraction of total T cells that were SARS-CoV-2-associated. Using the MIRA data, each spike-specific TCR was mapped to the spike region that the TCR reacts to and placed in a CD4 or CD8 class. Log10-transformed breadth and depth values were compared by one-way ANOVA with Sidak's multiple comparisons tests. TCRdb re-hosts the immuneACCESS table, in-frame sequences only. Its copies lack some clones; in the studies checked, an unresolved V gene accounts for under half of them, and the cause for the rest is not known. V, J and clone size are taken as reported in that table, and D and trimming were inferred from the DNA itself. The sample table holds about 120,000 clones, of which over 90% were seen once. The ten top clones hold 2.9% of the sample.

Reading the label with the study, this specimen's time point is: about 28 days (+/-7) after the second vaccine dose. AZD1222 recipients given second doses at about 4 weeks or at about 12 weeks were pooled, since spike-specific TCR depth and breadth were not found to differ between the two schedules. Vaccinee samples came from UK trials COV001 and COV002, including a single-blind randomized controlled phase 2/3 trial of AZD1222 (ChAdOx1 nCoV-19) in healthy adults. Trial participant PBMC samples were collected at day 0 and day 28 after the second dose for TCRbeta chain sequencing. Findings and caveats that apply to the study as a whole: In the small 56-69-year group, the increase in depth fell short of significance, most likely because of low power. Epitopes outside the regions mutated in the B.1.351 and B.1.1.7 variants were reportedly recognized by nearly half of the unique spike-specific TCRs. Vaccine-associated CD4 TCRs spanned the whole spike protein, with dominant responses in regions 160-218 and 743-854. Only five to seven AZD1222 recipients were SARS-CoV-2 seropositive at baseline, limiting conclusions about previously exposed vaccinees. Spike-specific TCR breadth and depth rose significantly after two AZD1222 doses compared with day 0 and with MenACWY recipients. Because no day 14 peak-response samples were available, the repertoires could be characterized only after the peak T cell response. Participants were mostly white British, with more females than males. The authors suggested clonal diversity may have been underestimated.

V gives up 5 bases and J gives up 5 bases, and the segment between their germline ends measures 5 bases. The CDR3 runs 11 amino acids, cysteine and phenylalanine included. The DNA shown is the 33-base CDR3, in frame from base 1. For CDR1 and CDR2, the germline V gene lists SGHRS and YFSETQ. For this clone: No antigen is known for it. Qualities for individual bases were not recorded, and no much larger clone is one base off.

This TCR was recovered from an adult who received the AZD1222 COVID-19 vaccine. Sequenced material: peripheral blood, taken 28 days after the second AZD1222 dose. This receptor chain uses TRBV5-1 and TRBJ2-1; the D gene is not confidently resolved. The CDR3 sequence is CASRIDNEQFF. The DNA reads TGCGCCAGCAGAATCGACAATGAGCAGTTCTTC.